This is a list of T cell receptor beta chains from one sample in a study of T cell responses to AZD1222 COVID-19 vaccine. Using immunoSEQ multiplex PCR, the repertoire was profiled, and TCRdb retains in-frame clones only, with some absent. The sample yields about 130,000 clones, roughly 89% seen once. Sequencing used peripheral blood, obtained on day 0 of AZD1222 vaccination. All receptors come from an adult in good health. Each CDR3 is given without its conserved first and last residue.

cdr3_aa v_call cdr3_length
ASSERQRGAYGYT TRBV10-2 13
ASSIGRGGAEAF TRBV19 12
ASSPASARYNEQF TRBV4-1 13
ASSLYVGATNEKLF TRBV27 14
AISSGTGTYEQY TRBV10-3 12
ASSSPQSGVGLNTEAF TRBV5-1 16
AIDPRGNYGYT TRBV2 11
ASSLAGTDVKTAF TRBV5-1 13
ASSIPGQGAFQPQH TRBV19 14
ASSLEGGAHEQF TRBV5-1 12
ASSPGITALPATNEKLF TRBV3-1/TRBV3-2 17
ASSYSTTDEQF TRBV6-5 11
AARIGYTEAF TRBV2 10
ASSLEGTGAWNTEAF TRBV5-5 15
ASSLLAGGLNQPQH TRBV27 14
ATSRDGFGGQGPFEAF TRBV15 16
ASSIAGIPEAF TRBV19 11
ASSLRDSTYEQY TRBV5-1 12
ASSVGNGSPLH TRBV9 11
ASSLERQGIDYGYT TRBV5-1 14
ASSATGNTGELF TRBV9 12
ASSPLRQGYT TRBV28 10